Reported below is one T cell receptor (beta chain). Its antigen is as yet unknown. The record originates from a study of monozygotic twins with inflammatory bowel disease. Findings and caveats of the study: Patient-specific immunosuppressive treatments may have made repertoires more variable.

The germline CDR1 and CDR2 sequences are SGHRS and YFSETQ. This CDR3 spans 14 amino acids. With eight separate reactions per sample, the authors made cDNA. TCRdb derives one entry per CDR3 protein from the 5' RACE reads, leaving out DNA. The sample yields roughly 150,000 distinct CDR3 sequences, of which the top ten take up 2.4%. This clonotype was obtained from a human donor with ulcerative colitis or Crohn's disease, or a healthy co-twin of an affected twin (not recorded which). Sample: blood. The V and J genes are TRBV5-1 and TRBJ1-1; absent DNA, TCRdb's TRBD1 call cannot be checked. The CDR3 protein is CASSLMEGDTEAFF.